This T cell receptor (beta chain) was documented in a study of cytomegalovirus exposure and HLA in healthy donors. About the study: Early on, a data release was issued that held some 85 million unique TCRs from HLA-typed donors.

Remarks on this clone: No antigen is known for it. The junction and the germline gene differ at one end; a read error may be behind it.

The primer mix had 60 Vbeta and 13 Jbeta primers. Some clones are missing from TCRdb's copy, which holds only in-frame ones; the method was immunoSEQ multiplex PCR. The sample has 130,000 or so clones, about 74% seen once. The study's findings and limits: According to an earlier analysis, most TCR beta V segments yielded productive rearrangements about 87% or about 30% of the time. Cytomegalovirus association was listed for 170 or so TCR beta chains. A further, later analysis showed that HLA-associated TCR beta chains (compared with equally common others) were more clonally expanded.

Germline values: CDR1 MNHEY, CDR2 SVGAGI. CDR3 length: 13 amino acids. The sample comprised PBMCs. The rearrangement links TRBV6-5 to TRBJ2-7, with D maybe TRBD2 (6 bases). The clonotype comes from a man younger than 35 in good health and CMV-seropositive. This CDR3 reads CASGYSHRGYLYF. The CDR3 coding sequence is TGTGCCAGCGGTTATTCCCACCGGGGGTACCTGTACTTC.